This T cell receptor (beta chain) is drawn from a study of blood T cells in healthy people across ages (dated by TCRdb to about 2015). In terms of the full investigation: In model experiments, template switching captured roughly one uniquely barcoded TCR beta cDNA molecule for every two T cells. The study measured age-related changes in TCR beta repertoire diversity using deep sequencing normalized with unique cDNA molecular identifiers. Four age groups were formed from the donors: young (average about 16 years), middle-aged (approximately 39), aged (roughly 59) and long-lived (roughly 88). The study analyzed two additional independent replicas of 1 million unique cDNA reads from the same blood draw for two donors, one aged 18 to 30 and one aged 80 or older. To avoid experimental bias, donors of different ages were distributed randomly across sequencing lanes. The paper as a whole reports these results and caveats: Compared with the aged group, the long-lived group had more naive CD4+ T cells, fewer expanded clones and increased TCR diversity, suggesting age selection. Observed TCR beta diversity per million T cells fell roughly linearly with age, and a significant reduction was already apparent by age around 36. Because the CMV infection status of the donors was unknown, age-related changes in expanded clonotypes may potentially have been confounded. Conclusive comparison of naive and antigen-experienced compartments was prevented by the profiling of bulk unsorted PBMCs. Estimates of total diversity from one million sequenced T cells were regarded as lower bounds and underestimates. A strong correlation was found between observed TCR beta diversity and the percentage of naive T cells measured by flow cytometry.

The donors were a few dozen Caucasian individuals from Russia, aged roughly 6 to 100 years, who were systemically healthy. Each donor gave approximately 9.3 milliliters of peripheral blood, collected into EDTA-treated Vacutainer tubes. Ficoll-Paque density-gradient centrifugation was used to isolate PBMCs, with at least 7 million per sample. Total RNA was extracted from PBMCs with Trizol reagent, with at least 5.5 micrograms obtained per sample. The percentages of naive CD45RAhigh/CD27high T cells were determined by flow cytometry on a PBMC aliquot from every donor. A word on this clonotype: The specificity of this receptor is unknown. Within one base of it there is no much larger clone, and no base qualities were kept.

The junction shows trimming of 3 bases on V and 5 bases on J, plus 17 bases between the germline ends. The germline V gene supplies CDR1 SGHRS and CDR2 YFSETQ. The CDR3 runs 15 residues from the cysteine to the phenylalanine. Kept here is only the CDR3 DNA, which spans 45 bases and is read in frame from base 1. Library preparation used 5' RACE. These reads were obtained on an Illumina HiSeq 2500. The second PCR ran for roughly 7 to 12 cycles and used a J-beta primer mix along with a sample-barcoded 5' primer. Each TCR beta cDNA molecule received a unique molecular identifier from a template-switch 5' adaptor carrying 12 random nucleotides. Each sample yielded at least 3 million CDR3-containing paired-end reads. All of the RNA was converted into first-strand cDNA using the Mint cDNA synthesis kit, with a TRBC-specific oligonucleotide serving as the primer. Following uracil-DNA glycosylase treatment, all cDNA underwent a first 18-cycle PCR with the universal primers M1SS and BC2_uni_R. Concerning the study's data processing: Normalization of each sample was performed by random selection of 1 million high-quality reads, each carrying a distinct molecular identifier. Reads with shared molecular identifiers were discarded instead of being binned into consensus sequences. MiTCR, with a Q25 quality threshold and the strictest error-elimination algorithm, was used for CDR3 identification, clonotype clustering and error correction. A nonparametric unseen species model with Euler transformation was used to estimate lower-bound total TCR beta diversity. TCRdb itself trimmed the public reads at Q25 with fastp, ran MiXCR and retained productive beta chains. When rows share a CDR3 protein, they turn into one entry using the most common DNA and genes. TCRdb, not the original authors, processed these V and J calls. The sample data list 1.5 million to 2 million distinct CDR3 sequences, and around half of these were observed just once. The ten biggest clones cover roughly 2% of the sample.

The chain links TRBV5-1 with TRBJ1-2; TRBD1 is a weak D gene call, 5 bases matching. Sequencing input: blood. The TCR comes from a middle-aged woman in good health. CDR3 reads: CASSWGDGPGYGYTF. In nucleotides, the sequence is TGCGCCAGCAGCTGGGGGGACGGACCGGGATATGGCTACACCTTC.